Listed here are 32 T cell receptor beta chains from one sample, sequenced in a study of monozygotic twins with inflammatory bowel disease. TCRdb reprocessed the 5' RACE reads; each CDR3 protein has one entry and no DNA is given. The sample's table shows more than 300,000 distinct CDR3 sequences. Sequencing input: blood. These receptors were collected from a human donor with ulcerative colitis or Crohn's disease, or a healthy co-twin of an affected twin (not recorded which).

The chain links TRBV10-3 to TRBJ1-5. The CDR3 is made up of 14 amino acids. Germline V gene lookup returns CDR1 ENHRY and CDR2 SYGVKD. CDR3 loop: CAISLGGVDQPQHF.

The CDR3 protein is CASRGRGLAGAHYEQYF. The V gene is TRBV28, the J gene TRBJ2-7; TCRdb's D call of TRBD2 is untestable without DNA. The CDR3 length is 17 residues. Germline values: CDR1 MDHEN, CDR2 SYDVKM.

V and J are TRBV5-1 and TRBJ1-1; TCRdb's D call, TRBD1, is unchecked because there is no DNA. The CDR3 is 14 amino acids. Germline CDR1 is SGHRS and CDR2 is YFSETQ. The CDR3: CASSFTGLGTEAFF.

CDR3 protein: CASSLFRLTSGVPYEQYF. The chain uses TRBV27 and TRBJ2-7; TCRdb returns TRBD2, unconfirmable since there is no DNA. The CDR3 covers 18 residues. The germline V gene has CDR1 MNHEY and CDR2 SMNVEV (reference sequence).

The chain carries TRBV20-1 and TRBJ2-3; with no DNA, the TCRdb D assignment of TRBD2 cannot be verified. The CDR3 runs 14 residues. Germline V gives CDR1 DFQATT, CDR2 SNEGSKA (reference sequence). The CDR3 spells CSATVPAGFHTQYF.

This rearrangement joins TRBV24-1 to TRBJ2-1. CDR3 length: 15 residues. CDR1 is KGHDR, CDR2 SFDVKD, per germline. CDR3 sequence reads: CATSDSRNPYNEQFF.

The chain recombines TRBV11-2 with TRBJ2-5; TCRdb names TRBD2, which stays unverified in the absence of DNA. This CDR3 has 18 amino acids. Germline loops: CDR1 SGHAT, CDR2 FQNNGV. CDR3 loop: CASSSRLAGGSILKAQYF.

The chain employs TRBV19 and TRBJ2-1. The CDR3 spans 11 residues. Germline V gene lookup returns CDR1 LNHDA and CDR2 SQIVND (reference sequence). The CDR3 reads CASSMGLGQFF.

The CDR3 reads CSARLGTGYMSSGNTIYF. This chain connects TRBV20-1 to TRBJ1-3; TCRdb reports TRBD1, a call that lacks DNA to check it against. The CDR3 extends over 18 amino acids. Germline V CDR1 and CDR2: DFQATT, SNEGSKA (reference sequence).

The gene calls are TRBV28 and TRBJ1-1; TCRdb's D call, TRBD1, is unchecked because there is no DNA. CDR1 MDHEN and CDR2 SYDVKM come from the germline V gene. The CDR3 totals 14 residues. CDR3 sequence reads: CASSSPGQNTEAFF. The full variable domain, completed using reference TRBV28 and TRBJ1-1, is DVKVTQSSRYLVKRTGEKVFLECVQDMDHENMFWYRQDPGLGLRLIYFSYDVKMKEKGDIPEGYSVSREKKERFSLILESASTNQTSMYLCASSSPGQNTEAFFGQGTRLTVV.

The chain recombines TRBV5-1 with TRBJ2-5; TCRdb outputs TRBD1, but without DNA this stays unchecked. In germline, CDR1 is SGHRS, CDR2 YFSETQ. The CDR3 has 20 amino acids. CDR3 protein: CASSLVLKGQGQLDAETQYF.

The gene calls are TRBV12-3 or TRBV12-4 and TRBJ2-3; TCRdb reports TRBD2, a call that lacks DNA to check it against. This CDR3 contains 15 residues. CDR3: CASSLAAGYTDTQYF.

This chain links TRBV4-1 with TRBJ2-5; checking the TCRdb D call of TRBD1 is not possible without DNA. In germline, CDR1 is MGHRA, CDR2 YSYEKL. There are 17 residues in the CDR3. CDR3: CASSHLTGALRGETQYF.

This chain connects TRBV10-3 to TRBJ2-2. The CDR3 totals 14 residues. Germline lookup yields CDR1 ENHRY and CDR2 SYGVKD. The CDR3: CAISFSSNTGELFF.

The chain couples TRBV7-2 to TRBJ2-5; TCRdb outputs TRBD1, but without DNA this stays unchecked. CDR1 is SGHTA and CDR2 is FQGNSA in the germline V gene. The length of the CDR3 is 13 residues. CDR3 amino acids: CASNGQFQETQYF.

The chain links TRBV18 to TRBJ1-5; with no DNA, the TCRdb D assignment of TRBD1 cannot be verified. The V gene's germline CDR1 is KGHSH and CDR2 LQKENI. This CDR3 has 16 residues. The CDR3 sequence: CASSQRQGGDGQPQHF. Supplemented by reference TRBV18 and TRBJ1-5, the full variable domain reads NAGVMQNPRHLVRRRGQEARLRCSPMKGHSHVYWYRQLPEEGLKFMVYLQKENIIDESGMPKERFSAEFPKEGPSILRIQQVVRGDSAAYFCASSQRQGGDGQPQHFGDGTRLSIL.

The chain carries TRBV20-1 and TRBJ2-1. The CDR3 is 16 residues long. In germline, CDR1 is DFQATT, CDR2 SNEGSKA (reference sequence). This CDR3 is CSASCRTRNLGNEQFF.

This chain joins TRBV19 and TRBJ2-3. This CDR3 is built from 13 residues. In germline, CDR1 is LNHDA, CDR2 SQIVND (reference sequence). The CDR3 loop is CASTLAATDTQYF.

V is TRBV20-1 and J is TRBJ2-5; TCRdb picks TRBD2, but there is no DNA to check that call. CDR1 DFQATT and CDR2 SNEGSKA come from the germline V gene (reference sequence). This CDR3 is built from 15 residues. This chain's CDR3 is CSALGAPAGQETQYF.

The CDR3 here is CASSQEAAQETQYF. The chain is built from TRBV4-3 and TRBJ2-5. The germline CDR1 and CDR2 sequences are LGHNA and YSLEER. The CDR3 has 14 amino acids.

The chain combines TRBV7-9 with TRBJ2-1; the D gene TCRdb calls, TRBD1, cannot be checked with no DNA. This CDR3 has 16 residues. Germline V CDR1 and CDR2: SEHNR, FQNEAQ (reference sequence). CDR3 sequence reads: CASSFNPGVGDNEQFF.

The chain combines TRBV7-3 with TRBJ2-1. Per germline, CDR1 SGHTA and CDR2 FQGTGA. The CDR3 is made up of 14 amino acids. The CDR3 region is CASSPGTYYNEQFF.

The chain recombines TRBV5-1 with TRBJ2-3; without DNA, the TCRdb call of TRBD2 cannot be checked. Per the germline V gene, CDR1 is SGHRS and CDR2 is YFSETQ. This CDR3 contains 15 residues. CDR3 residues: CASSPSGGGTDTRYF.

V and J are TRBV20-1 and TRBJ1-1; TCRdb's D call, TRBD1, is unchecked because there is no DNA. CDR1 and CDR2 from the germline V gene are DFQATT and SNEGSKA (reference sequence). This CDR3 is 16 amino acids long. The CDR3 sequence: CSARDGTGVPGFGAFF.

The chain couples TRBV12-3 or TRBV12-4 to TRBJ2-5; there is no DNA to check the TCRdb D call of TRBD1. This CDR3 is 15 amino acids long. This CDR3 is CASSLTRTGRETQYF.

The rearrangement links TRBV5-1 to TRBJ1-5; the TCRdb D gene call, TRBD1, has no DNA to confirm it. From germline, CDR1 is SGHRS and CDR2 YFSETQ. This CDR3 contains 16 residues. CDR3: CASSLEGGAGYQPQHF. Supplemented by reference TRBV5-1 and TRBJ1-5, the full variable domain reads KAGVTQTPRYLIKTRGQQVTLSCSPISGHRSVSWYQQTPGQGLQFLFEYFSETQRNKGNFPGRFSGRQFSNSRSEMNVSTLELGDSALYLCASSLEGGAGYQPQHFGDGTRLSIL.

The rearrangement joins TRBV18 to TRBJ2-5; TCRdb calls TRBD1, which cannot be checked without DNA. The CDR3 spans 13 residues. CDR1 KGHSH and CDR2 LQKENI come from the germline V gene. CDR3 loop: CASSPHRMETQYF.

The chain links TRBV7-3 to TRBJ2-1; TCRdb's assignment of TRBD1 cannot be checked, as there is no DNA. Germline CDR1 and CDR2: SGHTA and FQGTGA. The CDR3 contains 15 residues. The CDR3 is CASSKPGPGSNEQFF.

This rearrangement joins TRBV24-1 to TRBJ1-1; TCRdb's assignment of TRBD1 cannot be checked, as there is no DNA. Germline V CDR1 and CDR2: KGHDR, SFDVKD. CDR3 size: 17 residues. CDR3: CATSDPGTGGGGAEAFF.

The chain employs TRBV20-1 and TRBJ1-1. CDR3 length: 15 residues. CDR1 and CDR2 from the germline V gene are DFQATT and SNEGSKA (reference sequence). CDR3 amino acids: CSARGLAERNTEAFF.

The rearrangement uses TRBV4-2 and TRBJ2-1; TCRdb proposes TRBD1, but this gene call is untestable without DNA. This CDR3 is 18 amino acids long. The germline V gene encodes CDR1 LGHNA and CDR2 YNFKEQ. The CDR3 region is CASSQLKGGVRGDNEQFF.

The V and J genes are TRBV4-1 and TRBJ1-2. Germline V gives CDR1 MGHRA, CDR2 YSYEKL. The CDR3 contains 15 residues. This CDR3 is CASSQRTGGLYGYTF.